A single TCR beta chain is shown here with its context. Its target is not known. The method was immunoSEQ multiplex PCR; TCRdb's version includes in-frame clones alone and lacks a portion of them. The sample holds roughly 120,000 clones; approximately 90% are singletons and the top ten take around 4%. This entry belongs to a study of PD-L1 blockade in urothelial cancer. Looking at the study overall: In the patient group, about 90% of the roughly 29 were males with bladder-origin urothelial cancer. From 0 to 3 prior chemotherapy regimens had been given to the patients. Blood analysis occurred 3 weeks (second dose) and 6 weeks after treatment start. General study findings and limits: Where pretreatment blood TCR clonality fell below the median, better survival was predicted.

V was pared by 4 bases and J by 1 base, with 24 bases between. Germline CDR1 is LGHNA and CDR2 is YSLEER. The CDR3 spans 19 residues. The sample's time point: peripheral blood 6 weeks after treatment start. The specimen comprised PBMCs, sampled around atezolizumab (anti-PD-L1) treatment. This clonotype was obtained from a man aged 60 to 69 with urothelial cancer. The chain recombines TRBV4-3 with TRBJ2-3; the D gene is possibly TRBD2 (7 bases). CDR3 in amino acids: CASSLTILAGASGTDTQYF. The CDR3 DNA follows: TGCGCCAGCAGCCTAACGATTCTGGCGGGGGCCTCAGGCACAGATACGCAGTATTTT.